Sequencing of this TCR beta chain was carried out in a study of T cell responses to AZD1222 COVID-19 vaccine. The study's findings and limits: At baseline, just five to seven AZD1222 recipients tested seropositive. Reportedly, close to half of spike-specific TCRs are directed against unmutated variant regions.

V shed 0 bases and J 3 bases; nucleotides not matched to a gene: 3. Germline CDR1 GTSNPN, CDR2 SVGIG (reference sequence). CDR3 size: 14 residues. With regard to this clone: What it recognizes is unknown.

Data came from immunoSEQ multiplex PCR; TCRdb stores just in-frame clones and leaves some out. This table holds approximately 140,000 clones, about 92% found once. The chain joins TRBV30 to TRBJ2-7, with TRBD2 matching over 9 bases. The specimen was peripheral blood, collected 28 days after the second AZD1222 dose. The TCR comes from an adult who received the AZD1222 COVID-19 vaccine. The CDR3 coding sequence is TGTGCCTGGAGTGTCATAGCGGGGGTCTACGAGCAGTACTTC. Its translation: CAWSVIAGVYEQYF. The full variable domain, with the rest looked up from reference TRBV30 and TRBJ2-7, is SQTIHQWPATLVQPVGSPLSLECTVEGTSNPNLYWYRQAAGRGLQLLFYSVGIGQISSEVPQNLSASRPQDRQFILSSKKLLLSDSGFYLCAWSVIAGVYEQYFGPGTRLTVT.